Listed below are T cell receptor beta chains from one sample, sequenced in a study of Graves' ophthalmopathy and Graves' hyperthyroidism. TCRdb reanalysed the multiplex PCR reads using MiXCR and keeps one entry per CDR3 protein. Of over 450,000 distinct CDR3 sequences in the sample, approximately 15% were seen once. Sample: blood. These receptors were obtained from a woman younger than 45 with Graves' ophthalmopathy. CDR3s include the opening cysteine and the closing phenylalanine or tryptophan. Each record gives: V gene, D gene, J gene, clone size, CDR3 DNA, CDR3 protein. D genes are given only for firm matches. Only some rows state a clone size, as once, few, many or a class for expanded clones.

TRBV27	-	TRBJ2-7	many	TGTGCCAGCAGACCCGCTCGTGCGGCCCCAAAGCAGTACTTC	CASRPARAAPKQYF
TRBV10-3	-	TRBJ1-3	few	TGTGCCATCAGTGCGACAGGCTCTGGAAACACCATATATTTT	CAISATGSGNTIYF
TRBV6-1	-	TRBJ1-5	-	TGTGCCAGCAGTCCCCTCACTGTCCCCCGGGGTCAGCCCCAGCATTTT	CASSPLTVPRGQPQHF
TRBV6-2/TRBV6-3	TRBD2	TRBJ2-5	many	TGTGCCAGCAGTTACCCTAGCGGGTCCGGAGAGACCCAGTACTTC	CASSYPSGSGETQYF
TRBV20-1	-	TRBJ2-7	many	TGCAGTGCTAGAGATCTAGACGGGGGCCTCGTCTACGAGCAGTACTTC	CSARDLDGGLVYEQYF
TRBV4-1	-	TRBJ1-1	many	TGCGCCAGCCGTACGCCAGGGAAGGGTGAAGCTTTCTTT	CASRTPGKGEAFF
TRBV7-6	-	TRBJ2-2	-	TGTGCCAGCAGCGAACGGGAATTCGCGAACACCGGGGAGCTGTTTTTT	CASSEREFANTGELFF
TRBV5-1	-	TRBJ2-5	-	TGCGCCAGCATCTTGAAGCATACGGAACTAGCCGCGACCCAGTACTTC	CASILKHTELAATQYF
TRBV24-1	-	TRBJ2-5	few	TGTGCCACCAGTGGGTACGGGGAGACCCAGTACTTC	CATSGYGETQYF
TRBV2	-	TRBJ2-7	-	TGTGCCAGCAGTGGACAGTTTATCTCCTACGAGCAGTACTTC	CASSGQFISYEQYF
TRBV10-2	TRBD1	TRBJ1-5	many	TGCGCCAGCAGTGAACAGGGGGGTAATCAGCCCCAGCATTTT	CASSEQGGNQPQHF
TRBV27	TRBD2	TRBJ2-5	many	TGTGCCAGCAAAGGGCTAGCGGGGGGCGGACAAGAGACCCAGTACTTC	CASKGLAGGGQETQYF
TRBV19	-	TRBJ2-5	many	TGTGCCAGTAGATCGGGTGTAGAGACCCAGTACTTC	CASRSGVETQYF
TRBV10-3	TRBD1	TRBJ1-1	many	TGTGCCATCAGAGCAGCCGGGACAGGGGGCTTGAACACTGAAGCTTTCTTT	CAIRAAGTGGLNTEAFF
TRBV6-1	-	TRBJ2-2	-	TGTGCCAGCAGTGAATCCGTCAAAAAGCCGTGTTTT	CASSESVKKPCF
TRBV18	TRBD1	TRBJ1-6	-	TGTGCCAGCTCACCCATGGACAGGGTAGTTTCACCCCTCCACTTT	CASSPMDRVVSPLHF
TRBV13	-	TRBJ1-2	many	TGTGCCAACTCGACTGGGGACACCTTC	CANSTGDTF
TRBV18	-	TRBJ2-7	many	TGTGCCAGTACCGCCAGGGCTAACGAGCAGTACTTC	CASTARANEQYF
TRBV12-5	-	TRBJ2-5	many	TGTGCTAGTGGTTTGGGAAACTTCCAAGAGACCCAGTACTTC	CASGLGNFQETQYF
TRBV6-1	TRBD1	TRBJ2-7	many	TGTGCCAGCAGCTCCAGGGGACAGTTCTACGAGCAGTACTTC	CASSSRGQFYEQYF
TRBV5-1	-	TRBJ1-1	few	TGCGCCAGCAGCCCGGCCGGGACTGGAATATCTGAAGCTTTCTTT	CASSPAGTGISEAFF
TRBV6-5	-	TRBJ1-6	-	TGTGCCAGCAGTTACGGGGGGACGTCCCTCAATTCACCCCTCCACTTT	CASSYGGTSLNSPLHF
TRBV15	TRBD2	TRBJ2-7	many	TGTGCCACCAGCCCCCGGGGGGGCAGAAACCATTCCTACGAGCAGTACTTC	CATSPRGGRNHSYEQYF
TRBV7-8	-	TRBJ1-1	many	TGTGCCAGCAGCTTAGGATGGACAGCCAACACTGAAGCTTTCTTT	CASSLGWTANTEAFF
TRBV12-3/TRBV12-4	TRBD1	TRBJ2-7	many	TGTGCCAGCCGGGACAGGACCTCCTACGAGCAGTACTTC	CASRDRTSYEQYF
TRBV4-2	-	TRBJ1-2	few	TGTGCCAGCAGCGCCCGAGGCCAGGGGCCCGCCTATGGCTACACCTTC	CASSARGQGPAYGYTF
TRBV7-9	-	TRBJ1-6	many	TGTGCCAGCAGCTTTGCCCGGTCTAGCTCCTATAATTCACCCCTCCACTTT	CASSFARSSSYNSPLHF
TRBV7-2	-	TRBJ2-5	many	TGTGCCAGCAGCTTAGAATGGACTCCCCGCGCCCAGTACTTC	CASSLEWTPRAQYF
TRBV5-1	-	TRBJ1-1	many	TGCGCCAGCAGCTCAGGAACAGGGTTTGAAGCTTTCTTT	CASSSGTGFEAFF
TRBV6-4	-	TRBJ2-1	-	TGTGCCAGCAGTGCCGAGAGTGCAGGGTGGCATGAGCAGTTCTTC	CASSAESAGWHEQFF
TRBV11-2	-	TRBJ1-1	many	TGTGCCAGCAGCCTTAACAGGGCGATCGGCACTGAAGCTTTCTTT	CASSLNRAIGTEAFF
TRBV7-2	TRBD2	TRBJ2-5	-	TGTGCCAGCAGCTTAACCGGGACTAGACAAGAGACCCAGTACTTC	CASSLTGTRQETQYF
TRBV20-1	-	TRBJ1-1	many	TGCAGTGCTAGAATCGGGAACACTGAAGCTTTCTTT	CSARIGNTEAFF
TRBV6-1	TRBD2	TRBJ2-5	many	TGTGCCAGCAGTGAACAGTCTAGCGGGAGACTAGCGCGCCAGTACTTC	CASSEQSSGRLARQYF
TRBV27	TRBD1	TRBJ1-1	many	TGTGCCAGCAGTGGAGGGACAGGGGGGAACACTGAAGCTTTCTTT	CASSGGTGGNTEAFF
TRBV7-3	-	TRBJ1-1	many	TGTGCCAGCAGCTTTAACCCCTTAACTGAAGCTTTCTTT	CASSFNPLTEAFF
TRBV3-1	-	TRBJ1-6	-	TGTGCCAGCAGCCAGACAGGTCAGGGGAATTCACCCCTCCACTTT	CASSQTGQGNSPLHF
TRBV18	-	TRBJ1-3	-	TGTGCCAGCTCACCTAGTACACCGGGAGGAAACACCATATATTTT	CASSPSTPGGNTIYF
TRBV30	-	TRBJ1-6	many	TGTGCCTGGAGGGGACAATACCACTCACCCCTCCACTTT	CAWRGQYHSPLHF
TRBV6-1	TRBD1	TRBJ1-5	many	TGTGCCAGCAGTCAGACAGGGGGAAGCAATCAGCCCCAGCATTTT	CASSQTGGSNQPQHF
TRBV5-1	-	TRBJ1-6	many	TGCGCCAGCAGCTTGAAAGCAGCTGAGACACCCCTCCACTTT	CASSLKAAETPLHF
TRBV5-6	TRBD2	TRBJ2-2	many	TGTGCCAGCAGCTTGGGATGGAGCGGGAGGACCGGGGAGCTGTTTTTT	CASSLGWSGRTGELFF
TRBV6-1	-	TRBJ1-1	few	TGTGCCAGCAGAGACCAGGGAGCTGAATCTTTCTTT	CASRDQGAESFF
TRBV2	-	TRBJ2-5	many	TGTGCCAGCAATAAACAGGGGGGGGAAGAGACCCAGTACTTC	CASNKQGGEETQYF
TRBV20-1	-	TRBJ2-7	many	TGCAGTGCTAGGCCCGGGGAGCCGGGGCGTTACGAGCAGTACTTC	CSARPGEPGRYEQYF
TRBV9	TRBD1	TRBJ1-1	-	TGTGCCAGCAGCCCTCAGGGGGCTAGGGCTTTCTTT	CASSPQGARAFF
TRBV27	-	TRBJ2-5	many	TGTGCCAGCAGTTTAGCGCTCCTTGGGACCCAGTACTTC	CASSLALLGTQYF
TRBV5-1	-	TRBJ2-5	-	TGCGCCAGCAGCTTGAGGGCCCCTACCCAAGAGACCCAGTACTTC	CASSLRAPTQETQYF